The 9 T cell receptor beta chains presented below share a single source sample, sequenced in a study of low-dose radiotherapy and immunotherapy resistance in tumors (dated by TCRdb to 2022 to 2024). Superscript III and a set of TRAV- and TRBV-specific primers were used to synthesize first-strand cDNA, so that both TCRalpha and TCRbeta chains were covered. TCRs were amplified for about 20 PCR cycles with Phusion, using a constant-region primer paired with the adapter attached to the V primers. TCRdb applied fastp at Q25 and MiXCR to the public reads, then kept only in-frame beta chains. Identical CDR3 proteins give one entry, which carries the most common genes and DNA. This sample has about 14,000 distinct CDR3 sequences in its table, and roughly 50% of those were observed once. The ten largest clones represent about 4% of the sample. These receptor sequences come from a human donor with advanced metastatic prostate, ovarian, gallbladder or colorectal cancer (not recorded which). This table probably holds off-target reads from a library built for another chain.

The chain uses TRBV12-3 or TRBV12-4 and TRBJ2-7; possibly TRBD2 for D (6 bases). Trimming shortened V by 5 bases and J by 6 bases, and 20 bases separated the two germline ends. CDR3 length equals 15 residues. The CDR3 reads CASSPRTNSFSEQYF. In nucleotides, the CDR3 is TGTGCCAGCAGTCCTCGGACTAACTCCTTCAGCGAGCAGTACTTC.

The chain combines TRBV29-1 with TRBJ2-3; the match to TRBD2 covers 10 bases. The CDR3 is 13 amino acids. V gave up 6 bases and J gave up 5 bases; unmatched junction bases: 5. Per germline, CDR1 SQVTM and CDR2 ANQGSEA. CDR3 sequence reads: CSVALAGIDTQYF. The CDR3 DNA follows: TGCAGCGTCGCACTAGCGGGAATAGATACGCAGTATTTT.

This chain joins TRBV15 and TRBJ1-2, with D possibly TRBD1 on 6 matching bases. V was trimmed by 1 base and J by 4 bases, leaving 10 bases between them. The germline CDR1 and CDR2 sequences are LNHNV and YYDKDF (reference sequence). The CDR3 has 14 amino acids. As DNA, the CDR3 is TGTGCCACCAGCAGAGGTGGGACAACCTATGGCTACACCTTC. Residues: CATSRGGTTYGYTF.

The chain is built from TRBV12-3 or TRBV12-4 and TRBJ2-3; D is possibly TRBD2 (5 bases). Trimming shortened V by 4 bases and J by 4 bases, and 12 bases separated the two germline ends. The CDR3 is 14 residues long. Here the CDR3 DNA reads TGTGCCAGCAGTTCTAGCAGACGGGCAGATACGCAGTATTTT. It codes for CASSSSRRADTQYF.

V is TRBV20-1 and J is TRBJ1-5; 7 nucleotides agree with TRBD1. The CDR3 has 15 residues. Germline V gives CDR1 DFQATT, CDR2 SNEGSKA (reference sequence). With V trimmed by 4 bases and J by 4 bases, 10 bases remained unmatched. The CDR3, as DNA: TGCAGTGCTACGAAACAGGGGTACAGGAATCAGCCCCAGCATTTT. This encodes CSATKQGYRNQPQHF.

This clonotype was seen only once. The chain combines TRBV18 with TRBJ1-6, with D uncertain. The germline V and J ends were trimmed by 6 bases and 8 bases, with 14 bases remaining between them. The length of the CDR3 is 14 residues. CDR1 is KGHSH, CDR2 LQKENI, per germline. The DNA for the CDR3 is TGTGCCAGCTCTCCGGCAGGTATGGATTCACCCCTCCACTTT. This translates into CASSPAGMDSPLHF.

This clonotype was recorded a few times. J is TRBJ2-1 and V is TRBV29-1; either TRBD1 or TRBD2 may fit D (6 bases each). V gave up 6 bases and J gave up 5 bases, with 29 bases separating them. The CDR3 consists of 18 residues. CDR1 and CDR2 from the germline V gene are SQVTM and ANQGSEA. CDR3 amino acids: CSVLGRPGWGALDNEQFF. In DNA, the CDR3 is TGCAGCGTGCTGGGACGCCCTGGCTGGGGGGCCCTCGACAATGAGCAGTTCTTC.

This clonotype turned up a few times. This CDR3 reads CSASPLAGGKEQFF. The CDR3 nucleotides are TGCAGTGCTAGCCCACTAGCGGGAGGAAAGGAGCAGTTCTTC. J is TRBJ2-1 and V is TRBV20-1, with TRBD2 matching 12 bases. Trimming removed 3 bases from V and 10 bases from J; junction bases left unmatched: 7. CDR1 is DFQATT, CDR2 SNEGSKA, per germline (reference sequence). The CDR3 is made up of 14 amino acids.

This clonotype was seen a few times. The chain has TRBV10-2 and TRBJ2-2; 10 nucleotides line up with TRBD2. Per the germline V gene, CDR1 is WSHSY and CDR2 is SAAADI. Trimming took 3 bases from V and 0 from J; bases not matched to a gene: 1. The CDR3 extends over 16 amino acids. The CDR3 loop reads CASSEGLAANTGELFF. The DNA of the CDR3 is TGCGCCAGCAGTGAAGGACTAGCGGCGAACACCGGGGAGCTGTTTTTT.